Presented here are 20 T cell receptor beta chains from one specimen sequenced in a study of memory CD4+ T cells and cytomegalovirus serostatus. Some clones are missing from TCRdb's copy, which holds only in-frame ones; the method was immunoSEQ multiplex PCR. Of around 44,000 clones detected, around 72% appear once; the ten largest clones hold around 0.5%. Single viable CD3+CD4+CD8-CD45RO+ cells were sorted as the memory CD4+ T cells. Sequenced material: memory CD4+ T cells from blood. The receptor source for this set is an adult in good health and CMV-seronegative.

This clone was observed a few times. This CDR3 is CASSQRTGGSEQYF. The CDR3 DNA reads TGCGCCAGCAGCCAAAGAACAGGGGGATCCGAGCAGTACTTC. The chain has TRBV4-1 and TRBJ2-7; 8 bases agree with TRBD1. The germline V gene has CDR1 MGHRA and CDR2 YSYEKL. V was clipped by 2 bases and J by 6 bases; unmatched bases: 6. The CDR3 covers 14 residues.

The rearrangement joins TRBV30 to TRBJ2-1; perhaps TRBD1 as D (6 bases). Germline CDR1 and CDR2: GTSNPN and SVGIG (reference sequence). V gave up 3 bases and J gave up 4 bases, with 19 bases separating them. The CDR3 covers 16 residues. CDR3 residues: CAWSKGETLKYNEQFF. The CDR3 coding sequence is TGTGCCTGGAGCAAGGGGGAAACTTTAAAGTACAATGAGCAGTTCTTC.

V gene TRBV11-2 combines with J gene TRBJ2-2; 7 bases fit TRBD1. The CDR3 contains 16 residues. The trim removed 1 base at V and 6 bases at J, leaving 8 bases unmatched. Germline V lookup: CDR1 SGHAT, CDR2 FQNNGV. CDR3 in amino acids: CASSLARGHSAGELFF. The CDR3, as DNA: TGTGCCAGCAGCTTAGCAAGGGGGCACTCTGCCGGGGAGCTGTTTTTT.

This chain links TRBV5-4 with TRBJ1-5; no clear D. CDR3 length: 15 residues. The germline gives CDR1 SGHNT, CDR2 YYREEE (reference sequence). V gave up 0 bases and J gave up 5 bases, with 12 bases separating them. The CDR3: CASSLGYRADQPQHF. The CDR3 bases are TGTGCCAGCAGCTTGGGCTATAGGGCTGATCAGCCCCAGCATTTT.

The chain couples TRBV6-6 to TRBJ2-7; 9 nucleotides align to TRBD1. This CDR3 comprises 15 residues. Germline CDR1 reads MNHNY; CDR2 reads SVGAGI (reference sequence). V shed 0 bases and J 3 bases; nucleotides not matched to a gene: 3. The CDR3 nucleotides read TGTGCCAGCAGTTACTCCCGACAGGGGGGCTACGAGCAGTACTTC. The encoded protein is CASSYSRQGGYEQYF.

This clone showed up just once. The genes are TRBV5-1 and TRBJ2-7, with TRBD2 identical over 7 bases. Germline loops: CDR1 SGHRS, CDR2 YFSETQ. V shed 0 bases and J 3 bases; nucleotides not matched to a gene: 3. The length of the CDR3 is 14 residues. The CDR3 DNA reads TGCGCCAGCAGCTTGGTGGGAGGGGACTACGAGCAGTACTTC. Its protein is CASSLVGGDYEQYF.

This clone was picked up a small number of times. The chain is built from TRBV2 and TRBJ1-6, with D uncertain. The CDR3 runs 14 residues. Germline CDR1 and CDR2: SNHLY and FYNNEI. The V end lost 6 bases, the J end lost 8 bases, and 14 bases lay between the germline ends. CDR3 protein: CASRGKGIDSPLHF. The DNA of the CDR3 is TGTGCCAGCAGGGGAAAGGGAATAGATTCACCCCTCCACTTT. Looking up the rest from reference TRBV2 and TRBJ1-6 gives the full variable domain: EPEVTQTPSHQVTQMGQEVILRCVPISNHLYFYWYRQILGQKVEFLVSFYNNEISEKSEIFDDQFSVERPDGSNFTLKIRSTKLEDSAMYFCASRGKGIDSPLHFGNGTRLTVT.

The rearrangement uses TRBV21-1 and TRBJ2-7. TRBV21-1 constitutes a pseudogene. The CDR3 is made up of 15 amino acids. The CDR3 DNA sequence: TGTGCCAGCAGCAAAGCGGGGGGCAGTGGGGACGAGCAGTACTTC. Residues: CASSKAGGSGDEQYF.

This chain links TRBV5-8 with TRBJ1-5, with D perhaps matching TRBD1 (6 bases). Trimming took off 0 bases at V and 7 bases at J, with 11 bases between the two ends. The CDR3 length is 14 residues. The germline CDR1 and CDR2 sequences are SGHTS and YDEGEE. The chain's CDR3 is CASSLGRGNQPQHF. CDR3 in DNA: TGTGCCAGCAGCTTGGGGAGGGGGAACCAGCCCCAGCATTTT.

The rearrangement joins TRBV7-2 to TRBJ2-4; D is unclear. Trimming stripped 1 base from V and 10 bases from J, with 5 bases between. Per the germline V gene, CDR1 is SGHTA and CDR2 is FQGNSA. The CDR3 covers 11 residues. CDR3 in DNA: TGTGCCAGCAGCTTAGGCGGTATTCAGTACTTC. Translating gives CASSLGGIQYF.

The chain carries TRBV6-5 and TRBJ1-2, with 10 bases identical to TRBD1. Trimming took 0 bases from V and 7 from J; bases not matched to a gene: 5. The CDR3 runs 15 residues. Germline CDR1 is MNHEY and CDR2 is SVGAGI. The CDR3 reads CASSYSGTGASGYTF. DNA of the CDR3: TGTGCCAGCAGTTACTCGGGGACAGGGGCTTCTGGCTACACCTTC.

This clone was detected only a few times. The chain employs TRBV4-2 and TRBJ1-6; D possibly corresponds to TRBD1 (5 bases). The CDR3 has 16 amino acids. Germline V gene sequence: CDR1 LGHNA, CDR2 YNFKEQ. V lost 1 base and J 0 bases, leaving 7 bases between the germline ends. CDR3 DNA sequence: TGTGCCAGCAGCCAAGCAGGGAGCTCCTATAATTCACCCCTCCACTTT. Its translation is CASSQAGSSYNSPLHF.

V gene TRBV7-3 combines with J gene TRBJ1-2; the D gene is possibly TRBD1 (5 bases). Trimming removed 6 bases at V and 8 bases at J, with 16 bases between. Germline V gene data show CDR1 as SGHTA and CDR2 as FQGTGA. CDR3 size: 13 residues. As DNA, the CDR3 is TGTGCCAGCAGTCCAGGGATTGGTATAGGCTACACCTTC. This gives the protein CASSPGIGIGYTF.

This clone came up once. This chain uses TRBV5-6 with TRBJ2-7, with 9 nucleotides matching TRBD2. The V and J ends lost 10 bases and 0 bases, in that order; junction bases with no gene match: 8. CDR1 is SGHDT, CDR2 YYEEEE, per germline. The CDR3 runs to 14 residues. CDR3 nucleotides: TGTGCCTCTACGCCTAGCGGGGACTCCTACGAGCAGTACTTC. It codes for CASTPSGDSYEQYF.

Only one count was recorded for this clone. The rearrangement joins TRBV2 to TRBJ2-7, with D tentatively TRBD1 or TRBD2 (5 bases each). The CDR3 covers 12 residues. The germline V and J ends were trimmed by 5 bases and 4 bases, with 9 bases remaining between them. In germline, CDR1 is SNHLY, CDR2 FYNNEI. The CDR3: CASSRGVYEQYF. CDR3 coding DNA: TGTGCCAGCAGTCGAGGGGTATACGAGCAGTACTTC.

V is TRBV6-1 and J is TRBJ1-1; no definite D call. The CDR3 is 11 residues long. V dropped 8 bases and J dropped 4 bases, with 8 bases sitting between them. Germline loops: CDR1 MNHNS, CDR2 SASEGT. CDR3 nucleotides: TGTGCCAGCGGTAGGTTCACTGAAGCTTTCTTT. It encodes CASGRFTEAFF.

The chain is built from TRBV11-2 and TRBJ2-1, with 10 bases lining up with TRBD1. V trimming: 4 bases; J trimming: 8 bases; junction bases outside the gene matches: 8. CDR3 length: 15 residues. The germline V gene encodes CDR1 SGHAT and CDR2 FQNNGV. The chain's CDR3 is CASSSGTGVVDEQFF. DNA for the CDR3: TGTGCCAGCAGCTCCGGGACAGGGGTAGTGGATGAGCAGTTCTTC.

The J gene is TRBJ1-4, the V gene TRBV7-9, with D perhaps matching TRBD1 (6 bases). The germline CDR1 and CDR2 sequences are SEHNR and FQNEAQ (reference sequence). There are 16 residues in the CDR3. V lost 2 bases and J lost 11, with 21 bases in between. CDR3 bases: TGTGCCAGCAGCTTATCGGGGGGGCCTGAGTCGGAGAAACTGTTTTTT. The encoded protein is CASSLSGGPESEKLFF.

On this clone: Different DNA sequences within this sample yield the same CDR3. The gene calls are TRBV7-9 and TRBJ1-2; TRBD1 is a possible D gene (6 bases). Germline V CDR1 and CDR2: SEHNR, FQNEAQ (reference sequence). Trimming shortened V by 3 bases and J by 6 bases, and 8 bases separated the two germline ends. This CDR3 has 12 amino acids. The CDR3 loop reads CASSFNRDGYTF. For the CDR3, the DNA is TGTGCCAGCAGCTTCAACAGGGATGGCTACACCTTC.

The DNA of the CDR3 is TGTGCCAGCACCGATCTGGGATCTGCAACTAATGAAAAACTGTTTTTT. It specifies CASTDLGSATNEKLFF. This rearrangement joins TRBV28 to TRBJ1-4, with no clear D. The CDR3 sequence is 16 residues long. From germline, CDR1 is MDHEN and CDR2 SYDVKM. The germline V and J ends were trimmed by 7 bases and 0 bases, with 15 bases remaining between them.